This TCR beta chain appears in the sequencing data of a study of T cell responses to AZD1222 COVID-19 vaccine. Study-level findings and limits: The repertoires were collected only after the peak T cell response.

Comment on this clone: Its antigen is currently unknown.

V was clipped by 3 bases and J by 2 bases, with 5 bases between them. Looked up from germline, CDR1 is MRHNA and CDR2 is SNTAGT. CDR3 length: 13 amino acids. Clones were read by immunoSEQ multiplex PCR, and TCRdb kept only the in-frame ones, dropping some. The sample lists about 100,000 clones, more than 85% occurring once. The V gene is TRBV6-4, the J gene TRBJ1-5, with D unresolved. The sample consisted of peripheral blood, taken on day 0 of AZD1222 vaccination. This receptor was taken from an adult in good health. DNA for the CDR3: TGTGCCAGCAGTGAGAGGGGCAATCAGCCCCAGCATTTT. This sequence encodes CASSERGNQPQHF.